The 16 T cell receptor beta chains below all came from one sample that was sequenced in a study of T cell responses to AZD1222 COVID-19 vaccine. Sequencing used immunoSEQ multiplex PCR; TCRdb keeps in-frame clones, though not all of them. The sample yields nearly 110,000 clones, 89% seen once. Material: peripheral blood, obtained on day 0 of AZD1222 vaccination. Every receptor here comes from an adult in good health.

The chain is built from TRBV4-3 and TRBJ1-4; D remains unclear. CDR1 and CDR2 (germline): LGHNA, YSLEER. The CDR3 contains 12 residues. Trimming took 6 bases from V and 8 from J, leaving 10 bases between them. CDR3: CASRLDREKLFF. The CDR3 DNA reads TGCGCCAGCAGACTAGACCGGGAAAAACTGTTTTTT.

The chain joins TRBV5-1 to TRBJ2-3; 11 positions match TRBD2. The V gene's germline CDR1 is SGHRS and CDR2 YFSETQ. V was pared by 4 bases and J by 1 base, with 8 bases of the junction left unmatched. This CDR3 region has 17 residues. The CDR3: CASSPGLAGGRTDTQYF. The DNA of the CDR3 is TGCGCCAGCAGCCCCGGTTTAGCGGGAGGGCGCACAGATACGCAGTATTTT.

This clone has a handful of counts. The J gene is TRBJ1-2, the V gene TRBV7-2; 8 bases map to TRBD1. The CDR3 contains 14 residues. Per germline, CDR1 SGHTA and CDR2 FQGNSA. V lost 4 bases to trimming and J lost 7 bases; unmatched junction nucleotides: 8. CDR3 region: CASSSGQGPAGYTF. For the CDR3, the DNA is TGTGCCAGCAGCTCAGGACAGGGCCCGGCTGGCTACACCTTC.

The chain uses TRBV27 and TRBJ1-2; 7 positions agree with TRBD1. CDR3 length equals 12 residues. Germline assignment: CDR1 MNHEY and CDR2 SMNVEV (reference sequence). Losses at the gene ends were 6 bases for V and 7 bases for J; bases not matched to a gene: 5. CDR3 residues: CASRDRVSGYTF. The DNA of the CDR3 is TGTGCCAGCAGAGACAGGGTATCTGGCTACACCTTC.

Concerning this clone: Other DNA sequences within the sample encode an identical CDR3. The chain carries TRBV5-1 and TRBJ1-4; tentative D call: TRBD1 (6 bases). CDR1 and CDR2 from the germline V gene are SGHRS and YFSETQ. The CDR3 is 15 residues long. Trimming took off 4 bases at V and 0 bases at J, with 10 bases between the two ends. CDR3 DNA: TGCGCCAGCAGCCTGACAGGTGCAACTAATGAAAAACTGTTTTTT. It specifies CASSLTGATNEKLFF.

The sample holds a few counts of this clone. Germline is not matched at one junction end, which may reflect a read error. The chain combines TRBV20-1 with TRBJ1-6; no firm D call. Germline V lookup: CDR1 DFQATT, CDR2 SNEGSKA (reference sequence). This CDR3 spans 11 amino acids. CDR3 sequence: CSAGAIASVPF. The CDR3 DNA reads TGCAGTGCGGGCGCCATTGCGAGCGTCCCATTT.

The chain links TRBV19 to TRBJ2-1, with D possibly matching TRBD2 (6 bases). Between the trimmed V and J ends, which lost 6 bases and 10 bases, there was a span of 13 bases. CDR1 and CDR2 (germline): LNHDA, SQIVND (reference sequence). The CDR3 has 12 residues. Here the CDR3 DNA reads TGTGCCAGTAGCCTTAGCGGCAGAGAGCAGTTCTTC. Translation gives CASSLSGREQFF.

The rearrangement links TRBV30 to TRBJ1-4; tentative D call: TRBD1 (5 bases). The germline V and J ends were trimmed by 0 bases and 3 bases, with 8 bases remaining between them. Germline lookup yields CDR1 GTSNPN and CDR2 SVGIG (reference sequence). This CDR3 is built from 14 residues. CDR3: CAWSVGGSNEKLFF. CDR3 DNA sequence: TGTGCCTGGAGTGTGGGGGGATCTAATGAAAAACTGTTTTTT. The variable domain in full, with the rest retrieved from reference TRBV30 and TRBJ1-4, is SQTIHQWPATLVQPVGSPLSLECTVEGTSNPNLYWYRQAAGRGLQLLFYSVGIGQISSEVPQNLSASRPQDRQFILSSKKLLLSDSGFYLCAWSVGGSNEKLFFGSGTQLSVL.

The chain uses TRBV28 and TRBJ2-7; the D call may be TRBD1 or TRBD2 (6 bases each). Deletions cut 2 bases from V and 3 bases from J, with 8 bases between. The CDR3 is made up of 13 amino acids. Germline CDR1 is MDHEN and CDR2 is SYDVKM. The CDR3 coding sequence is TGTGCCAGCAGTTTAGGGGGGCTCTACGAGCAGTACTTC. The encoded protein is CASSLGGLYEQYF.

The chain combines TRBV21-1 with TRBJ2-1; TRBD1, the table's D call, was not compared with the DNA. TRBV21-1 constitutes a pseudogene. The CDR3 loop spans 14 amino acids. CDR3 loop: CASSSRTGKEEQFF. CDR3 DNA sequence: TGTGCCAGCAGCAGTCGGACAGGGAAGGAGGAGCAGTTCTTC.

J is TRBJ2-1 and V is TRBV5-8, with D possibly matching TRBD1 (6 bases). The CDR3 runs to 15 residues. The ends were cut back, 0 bases at V and 5 bases at J, with 12 bases in the middle. Germline V gene lookup returns CDR1 SGHTS and CDR2 YDEGEE. The CDR3 sequence is CASSLVGASHNEQFF. The DNA of the CDR3 is TGTGCCAGCAGCTTGGTGGGGGCCTCTCACAATGAGCAGTTCTTC.

V gene TRBV14 combines with J gene TRBJ2-5, with TRBD1 as a possible D gene (5 bases). The CDR3 extends over 15 amino acids. Trimming removed 2 bases at V and 0 bases at J, with 10 bases between. Germline loops: CDR1 SGHDN, CDR2 FVKESK. The CDR3 loop reads CASSQKGLYQETQYF. In DNA form, the CDR3 reads TGTGCCAGCAGCCAAAAGGGGCTGTACCAAGAGACCCAGTACTTC. The full variable domain, in which reference TRBV14 and TRBJ2-5 provide the parts outside the CDR3, is EAGVTQFPSHSVIEKGQTVTLRCDPISGHDNLYWYRRVMGKEIKFLLHFVKESKQDESGMPNNRFLAERTGGTYSTLKVQPAELEDSGVYFCASSQKGLYQETQYFGPGTRLLVL.

The gene calls are TRBV9 and TRBJ2-3; no reliable D call. The CDR3 length is 16 residues. Trimming took off 0 bases at V and 0 bases at J, with 11 bases between the two ends. CDR1 and CDR2 (germline): SGDLS, YYNGEE. As DNA, the CDR3 is TGTGCCAGCAGCGTAGGTCGCGGATCTAGCACAGATACGCAGTATTTT. Translated, it gives CASSVGRGSSTDTQYF.

V usage is TRBV7-2 and J usage is TRBJ1-6; D might be TRBD1 (5 bases). Trimming took off 3 bases at V and 8 bases at J, with 11 bases between the two ends. From germline, CDR1 is SGHTA and CDR2 FQGNSA. The CDR3 covers 14 residues. The CDR3 DNA is TGTGCCAGCAGCTTTAGCCAGGGCCATTCACCCCTCCACTTT. It yields the protein CASSFSQGHSPLHF.

This chain connects TRBV18 to TRBJ2-5; D uncertain. CDR3 length: 14 residues. The V and J ends lost 0 bases and 3 bases respectively, with 8 bases between them. CDR1 and CDR2 from the germline V gene are KGHSH and LQKENI. The CDR3: CASSPPRAEETQYF. The CDR3 coding sequence is TGTGCCAGCTCACCACCCCGGGCGGAAGAGACCCAGTACTTC.

This clone was observed a few times. This chain uses TRBV5-1 with TRBJ2-5; possible D gene TRBD1, 6 bases. The V gene's germline CDR1 is SGHRS and CDR2 YFSETQ. The V gene lost 2 bases and the J gene lost 13 bases, with 12 bases spanning the gap. The CDR3 loop spans 11 amino acids. The CDR3 region is CASSFQGPRYF. The CDR3 nucleotides read TGCGCCAGCAGCTTTCAGGGGCCTAGGTACTTC.